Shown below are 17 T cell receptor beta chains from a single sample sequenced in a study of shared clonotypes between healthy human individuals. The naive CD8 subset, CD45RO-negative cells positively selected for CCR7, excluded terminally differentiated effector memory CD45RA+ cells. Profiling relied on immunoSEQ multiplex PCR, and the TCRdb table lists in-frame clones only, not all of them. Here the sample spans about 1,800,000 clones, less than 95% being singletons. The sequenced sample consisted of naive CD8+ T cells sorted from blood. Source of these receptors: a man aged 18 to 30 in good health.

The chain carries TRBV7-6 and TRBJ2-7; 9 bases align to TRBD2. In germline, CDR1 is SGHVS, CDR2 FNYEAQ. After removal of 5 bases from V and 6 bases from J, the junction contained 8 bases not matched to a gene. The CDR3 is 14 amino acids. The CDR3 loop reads CASSPRTSASEQYF. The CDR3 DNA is TGTGCCAGCAGCCCGAGGACTAGCGCCAGCGAGCAGTACTTC.

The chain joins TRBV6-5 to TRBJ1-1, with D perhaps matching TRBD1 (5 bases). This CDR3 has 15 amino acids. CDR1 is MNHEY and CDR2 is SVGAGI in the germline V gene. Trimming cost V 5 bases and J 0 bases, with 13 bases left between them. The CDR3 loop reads CASSLYTGLNTEAFF. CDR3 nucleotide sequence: TGTGCCAGCAGTCTTTATACAGGACTGAACACTGAAGCTTTCTTT.

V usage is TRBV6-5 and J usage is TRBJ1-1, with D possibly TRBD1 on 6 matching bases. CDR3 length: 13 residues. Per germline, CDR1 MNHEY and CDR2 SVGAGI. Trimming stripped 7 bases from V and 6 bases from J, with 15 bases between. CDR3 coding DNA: TGTGCCAGCATGCGAACAGGGAAGCCTGAAGCTTTCTTT. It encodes CASMRTGKPEAFF.

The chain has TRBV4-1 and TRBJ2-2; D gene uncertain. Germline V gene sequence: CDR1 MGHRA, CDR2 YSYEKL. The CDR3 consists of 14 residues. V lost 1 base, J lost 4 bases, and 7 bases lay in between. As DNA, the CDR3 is TGCGCCAGCAGCCAAGCGATTTCCACCGGGGAGCTGTTTTTT. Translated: CASSQAISTGELFF.

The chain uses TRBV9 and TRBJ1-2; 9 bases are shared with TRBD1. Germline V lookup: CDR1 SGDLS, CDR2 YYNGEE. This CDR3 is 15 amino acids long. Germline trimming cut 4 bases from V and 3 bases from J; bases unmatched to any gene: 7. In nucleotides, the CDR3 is TGTGCCAGCAGCCCTCGGACAGGGGACGACTATGGCTACACCTTC. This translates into CASSPRTGDDYGYTF.

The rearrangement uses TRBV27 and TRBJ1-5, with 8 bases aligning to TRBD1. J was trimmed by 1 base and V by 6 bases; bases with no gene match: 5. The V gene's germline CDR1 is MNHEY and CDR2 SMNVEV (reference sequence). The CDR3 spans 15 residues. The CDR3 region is CASRTGGGSNQPQHF. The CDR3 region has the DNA TGTGCCAGCAGAACAGGGGGAGGAAGCAATCAGCCCCAGCATTTT.

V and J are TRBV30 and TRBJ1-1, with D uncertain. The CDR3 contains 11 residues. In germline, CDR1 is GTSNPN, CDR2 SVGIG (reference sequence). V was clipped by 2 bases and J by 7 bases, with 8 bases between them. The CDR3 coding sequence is TGTGCCTGGAGTCTGGGAAATGAAGCTTTCTTT. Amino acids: CAWSLGNEAFF.

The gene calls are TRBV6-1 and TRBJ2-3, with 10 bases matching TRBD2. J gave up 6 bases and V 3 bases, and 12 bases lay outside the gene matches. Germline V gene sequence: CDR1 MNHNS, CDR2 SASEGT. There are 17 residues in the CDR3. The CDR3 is CASSDAGLADGRDTQYF. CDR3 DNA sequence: TGTGCCAGCAGTGATGCCGGACTAGCGGACGGCAGGGATACGCAGTATTTT.

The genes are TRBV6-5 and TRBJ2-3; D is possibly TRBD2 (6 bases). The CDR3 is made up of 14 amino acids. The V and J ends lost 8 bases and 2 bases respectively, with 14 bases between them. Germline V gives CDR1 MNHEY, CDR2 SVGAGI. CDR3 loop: CASQEGLATDTQYF. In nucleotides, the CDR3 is TGTGCCAGCCAGGAGGGACTGGCCACAGATACGCAGTATTTT.

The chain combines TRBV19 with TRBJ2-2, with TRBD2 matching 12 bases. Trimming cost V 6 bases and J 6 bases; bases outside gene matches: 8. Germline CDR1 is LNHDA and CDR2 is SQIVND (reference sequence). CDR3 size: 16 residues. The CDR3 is CASSPTSGRISGELFF. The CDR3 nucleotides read TGTGCCAGTAGCCCTACTAGCGGGAGGATTTCCGGGGAGCTGTTTTTT.

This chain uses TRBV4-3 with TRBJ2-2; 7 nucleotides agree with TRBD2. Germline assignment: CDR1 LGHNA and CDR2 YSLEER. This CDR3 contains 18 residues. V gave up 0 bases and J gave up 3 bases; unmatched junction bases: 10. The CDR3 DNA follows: TGCGCCAGCAGCCAAGAAGTGATGACTAGCCTACACACCGGGGAGCTGTTTTTT. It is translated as CASSQEVMTSLHTGELFF.

This chain's CDR3 is CSGSRPFRTDTQYF. The CDR3 DNA sequence: TGCAGCGGTAGCCGTCCCTTCCGCACAGATACGCAGTATTTT. This chain connects TRBV29-1 to TRBJ2-3; D uncertain. The V gene's germline CDR1 is SQVTM and CDR2 ANQGSEA. The CDR3 spans 14 residues. Trimming pared 7 bases from V and 1 base from J, leaving 15 bases between.

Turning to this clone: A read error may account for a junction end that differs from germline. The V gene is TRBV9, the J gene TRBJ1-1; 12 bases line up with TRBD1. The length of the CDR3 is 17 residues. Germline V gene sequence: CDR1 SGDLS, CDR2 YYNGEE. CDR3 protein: CASSPSGTGGLDTEAFF. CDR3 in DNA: TGTGCCAGCAGCCCAAGTGGGACAGGGGGCTTGGACACTGAGGCTTTCTTT.

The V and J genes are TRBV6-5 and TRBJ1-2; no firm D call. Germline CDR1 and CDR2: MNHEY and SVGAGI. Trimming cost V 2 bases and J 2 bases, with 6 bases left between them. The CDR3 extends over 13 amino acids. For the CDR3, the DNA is TGTGCCAGCAGTTACGAGGAGAACTATGGCTACACCTTC. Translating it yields CASSYEENYGYTF.

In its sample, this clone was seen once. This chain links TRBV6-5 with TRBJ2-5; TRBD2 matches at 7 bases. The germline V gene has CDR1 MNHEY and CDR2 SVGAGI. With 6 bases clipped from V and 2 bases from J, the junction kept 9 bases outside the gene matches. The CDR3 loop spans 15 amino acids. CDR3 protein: CASSRNGGSQETQYF. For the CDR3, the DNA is TGTGCCAGCAGCCGGAACGGGGGGTCTCAAGAGACCCAGTACTTC.

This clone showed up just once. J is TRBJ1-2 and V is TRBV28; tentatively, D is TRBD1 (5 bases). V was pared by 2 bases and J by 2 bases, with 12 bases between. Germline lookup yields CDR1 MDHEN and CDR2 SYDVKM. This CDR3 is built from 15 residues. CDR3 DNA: TGTGCCAGCAGTTTAATGGGACGGACGAACTATGGCTACACCTTC. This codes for CASSLMGRTNYGYTF.

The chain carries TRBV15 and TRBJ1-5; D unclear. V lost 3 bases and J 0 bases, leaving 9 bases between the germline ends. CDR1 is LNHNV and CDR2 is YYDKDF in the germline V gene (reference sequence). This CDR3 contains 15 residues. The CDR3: CATSRDHGSNQPQHF. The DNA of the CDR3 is TGTGCCACCAGCAGGGACCATGGTAGCAATCAGCCCCAGCATTTT.